The 24 T cell receptor beta chains in this list originate from one sample, sequenced in a study of T cell repertoires in cytomegalovirus infection. TCRdb analysed the reads with MiXCR anew, one entry per CDR3 protein. The sample contains 680,000 or so distinct CDR3 sequences, less than 40% of which appear only once. The sequenced sample consisted of PBMCs. The receptors derive from a human donor in good health (CMV status not recorded). Some clones in this sample may be carry-over from other donors' samples.

The rearrangement links TRBV12-3 or TRBV12-4 to TRBJ1-1; D not resolved. V lost 3 bases and J lost 11, with 10 bases in between. The CDR3 totals 11 residues. The CDR3 DNA sequence: TGTGCCAGCAGTTTTTTCCGCGAGGCTTTCTTT. Its protein product is CASSFFREAFF.

This clonotype has only a few counts. The chain is built from TRBV7-2 and TRBJ2-3, with 7 bases identical to TRBD1. Germline CDR1 and CDR2: SGHTA and FQGNSA. This CDR3 is 15 amino acids long. The ends lost 1 base at V and 3 bases at J; junction bases unmatched: 4. DNA of the CDR3: TGTGCCAGCAGCTTAGAAAGGGACAGTACAGATACGCAGTATTTT. Translating it yields CASSLERDSTDTQYF.

This clonotype was counted a few times. This sequence joins TRBV28 and TRBJ1-1; 7 bases match TRBD1. The J segment lost 5 bases and the V segment lost 4 bases, leaving 13 bases of the junction unmatched. CDR3 size: 16 residues. Germline CDR1 MDHEN, CDR2 SYDVKM. CDR3 DNA: TGTGCCAGCAGTTCCAGGGGGGGGGGTCGTGGGACTGAAGCTTTCTTT. This encodes CASSSRGGGRGTEAFF.

As to this clonotype: A much larger clone differs by one base, so this may be a read error. The chain has TRBV7-2 and TRBJ2-3; the D is unclear. CDR1 and CDR2 (germline): SGHTA, FQGNSA. This CDR3 contains 13 residues. The CDR3 reads CACSLNVGDPQYF. The CDR3 nucleotides are TGTGCCTGCAGCTTAAATGTGGGCGATCCTCAGTATTTT. The whole variable domain, filled in from reference TRBV7-2 and TRBJ2-3, reads GAGVSQSPSNKVTEKGKDVELRCDPISGHTALYWYRQSLGQGLEFLIYFQGNSAPDKSGLPSDRFSAERTGGSVSTLTIQRTQQEDSAVYLCACSLNVGDPQYFGPGTRLTVL.

The chain links TRBV28 to TRBJ2-5; tentatively, D is TRBD2 (7 bases). The germline CDR1 and CDR2 sequences are MDHEN and SYDVKM. The CDR3 is 15 amino acids. Trimming removed 7 bases from V and 1 base from J, with 16 bases in between. DNA of the CDR3: TGTGCCAGCACCCCCTGGGGGGGCTCCCAAGAGACCCAGTACTTC. It codes for CASTPWGGSQETQYF.

This clonotype was counted between two and nine times. The gene calls are TRBV28 and TRBJ1-5; D is ambiguous. The CDR3 is 16 amino acids. The V gene's germline CDR1 is MDHEN and CDR2 SYDVKM. Trimming removed 5 bases from V and 4 bases from J, with 18 bases in between. The CDR3 loop reads CASSAPGGGQNQPQHF. The CDR3 DNA is TGTGCCAGCAGTGCCCCAGGCGGAGGGCAAAATCAGCCCCAGCATTTT.

In its sample, this clonotype was seen a few times. The CDR3 is CASTPLPGSGTQYF. In nucleotides, the CDR3 is TGTGCCAGCACTCCCCTCCCCGGATCAGGGACCCAGTACTTC. This chain connects TRBV6-5 to TRBJ2-5; D uncertain. V lost 7 bases, J lost 7 bases, and 19 bases lay in between. The CDR3 is 14 amino acids. Per germline, CDR1 MNHEY and CDR2 SVGAGI.

The CDR3 sequence is CASSARTGASRETQYF. The CDR3 coding sequence is TGTGCCAGTAGTGCGCGGACAGGGGCTTCCCGGGAGACCCAGTACTTC. V and J are TRBV19 and TRBJ2-5; 9 bases are a match to TRBD1. CDR3 length equals 16 residues. Germline assignment: CDR1 LNHDA and CDR2 SQIVND (reference sequence). V lost 5 bases, J lost 5 bases, and 12 bases stayed unmatched.

The gene calls are TRBV2 and TRBJ2-1, with a weak D call TRBD1 (5 bases). From germline, CDR1 is SNHLY and CDR2 FYNNEI. The CDR3 extends over 16 amino acids. Deletions cut 6 bases from V and 5 bases from J, with 20 bases between. The CDR3 bases are TGTGCCAGCAGAGACAGTCAGGACACACCACACAATGAGCAGTTCTTC. It encodes CASRDSQDTPHNEQFF.

The sample holds a few counts of this clonotype. J is TRBJ1-1 and V is TRBV7-9; D remains unclear. CDR1 SEHNR and CDR2 FQNEAQ come from the germline V gene (reference sequence). Trimming took 5 bases from V and 0 from J, leaving 10 bases between them. CDR3 length: 14 amino acids. CDR3 amino acids: CASSVVQLNTEAFF. The CDR3 DNA sequence: TGTGCCAGCAGCGTCGTGCAGCTGAACACTGAAGCTTTCTTT.

In this sample, this clonotype turned up a few times. The V and J genes are TRBV11-2 and TRBJ2-7, with 8 bases aligning to TRBD1. Germline CDR1 and CDR2: SGHAT and FQNNGV. This CDR3 is built from 16 residues. Unmatched junction bases numbered 11, after V lost 4 bases and J lost 3 bases. CDR3 DNA sequence: TGTGCCAGCAGCTCCTACAGGGGGTCAGAGGACTACGAGCAGTACTTC. Amino acids: CASSSYRGSEDYEQYF.

A remark on this clonotype: With a much larger clone just one base away, this may be a read error. The chain uses TRBV6-6 and TRBJ2-1, with 7 bases lining up with TRBD1. Germline V lookup: CDR1 MNHNY, CDR2 SVGAGI (reference sequence). The CDR3 loop spans 15 amino acids. V shed 11 bases, J shed 1 base, and the junction held 11 bases outside the gene matches. CDR3 bases: TGTGCCCCCGACAGGGTCGCAGTGTCCTACAATGAGCAGTTCTTC. Translation: CAPDRVAVSYNEQFF.

The rearrangement uses TRBV6-1 and TRBJ2-6; D gene ambiguous. Per the germline V gene, CDR1 is MNHNS and CDR2 is SASEGT. V lost 7 bases to trimming and J lost 0 bases, with 7 bases between them. The CDR3 loop spans 14 amino acids. The CDR3 sequence is CASTRFSGANVLTF. The CDR3 DNA reads as TGTGCCAGCACCCGATTCTCTGGGGCCAACGTCCTGACTTTC.

The table lists this clonotype with a few counts. The chain employs TRBV19 and TRBJ1-2; D is undetermined. The V end lost 4 bases, the J end lost 7 bases, and 16 bases lay between the germline ends. The CDR3 spans 14 residues. Germline V lookup: CDR1 LNHDA, CDR2 SQIVND (reference sequence). The CDR3 here is CASSTRGDSGGYTF. CDR3 sequence (DNA): TGTGCCAGTAGTACCCGTGGGGATTCTGGTGGCTACACCTTC.

This clonotype showed up just a few times. This chain's CDR3 is CSVEVGFLEQYF. For the CDR3, the DNA is TGCAGCGTTGAAGTAGGGTTCTTAGAGCAGTACTTC. The chain uses TRBV29-1 and TRBJ2-7; D remains ambiguous. CDR3 length: 12 amino acids. V shed 1 base and J shed 7 bases, with 11 bases lying between them. The germline gives CDR1 SQVTM, CDR2 ANQGSEA.

This clonotype occurred many times. CDR3 sequence: CASSQTWLGSNQPQHF. CDR3 bases: TGCGCCAGCAGCCAGACCTGGTTGGGGAGCAATCAGCCCCAGCATTTT. J is TRBJ1-5 and V is TRBV4-1, with no clear D. The CDR3 runs to 16 residues. V was shortened by 3 bases and J by 1 base, with 13 bases between the two germline ends. Germline V lookup: CDR1 MGHRA, CDR2 YSYEKL.

This clonotype has a handful of counts. The CDR3 region is CASSFTYSLTTSYEQYF. CDR3 bases: TGTGCCAGCAGTTTCACGTACAGCCTGACGACATCCTACGAGCAGTACTTC. The V gene is TRBV28, the J gene TRBJ2-7; D not resolved. Trimming took 3 bases from V and 1 from J, leaving 19 bases between them. Germline lookup yields CDR1 MDHEN and CDR2 SYDVKM. CDR3 length: 17 residues. The whole variable domain, remainder taken from reference TRBV28 and TRBJ2-7, is DVKVTQSSRYLVKRTGEKVFLECVQDMDHENMFWYRQDPGLGLRLIYFSYDVKMKEKGDIPEGYSVSREKKERFSLILESASTNQTSMYLCASSFTYSLTTSYEQYFGPGTRLTVT.

This clonotype has a handful of counts. This rearrangement joins TRBV10-3 to TRBJ1-1, with D possibly being TRBD1 (5 bases). Germline lookup yields CDR1 ENHRY and CDR2 SYGVKD. This CDR3 region has 13 residues. V was pared by 7 bases and J by 0 bases, with 9 bases between. The CDR3 here is CAIMGDLNTEAFF. Here the CDR3 DNA reads TGTGCCATCATGGGGGACCTGAACACTGAAGCTTTCTTT.

The chain employs TRBV20-1 and TRBJ2-3; maybe TRBD2 (6 bases). V was shortened by 0 bases and J by 1 base, with 11 bases between the two germline ends. There are 15 residues in the CDR3. Germline loops: CDR1 DFQATT, CDR2 SNEGSKA (reference sequence). Here the CDR3 DNA reads TGCAGTGCTAGAGATGTTGCTAGCGGCACAGATACGCAGTATTTT. Translation: CSARDVASGTDTQYF.

The genes are TRBV7-9 and TRBJ1-1, with 10 bases that match TRBD1. The trim removed 4 bases at V and 0 bases at J, leaving 26 bases unmatched. Germline CDR1 reads SEHNR; CDR2 reads FQNEAQ (reference sequence). The length of the CDR3 is 23 residues. The CDR3 loop reads CASSSTGQGRLPYPPVVNTEAFF. DNA for the CDR3: TGTGCCAGCAGCTCCACGGGACAGGGGAGGCTACCATATCCTCCGGTGGTGAACACTGAAGCTTTCTTT.

This clonotype was observed a handful of times. V gene TRBV10-2 combines with J gene TRBJ1-1; no reliable D call. Germline V CDR1 and CDR2: WSHSY, SAAADI. V lost 2 bases to trimming and J lost 7 bases, with 14 bases between them. CDR3 length equals 14 residues. The CDR3 DNA sequence: TGCGCCAGCAGTGAGCACGCGGACGGTATTGAAGCTTTCTTT. This translates into CASSEHADGIEAFF.

The chain is built from TRBV12-3 or TRBV12-4 and TRBJ2-6; TRBD2 aligns across 15 bases. The V gene end was trimmed by 10 bases and the J gene end by 0 bases; junction bases not matched to a gene: 7. This CDR3 is built from 18 residues. CDR3 bases: TGTGCCACCGGGACTAGCGGGAGGACCCGCTCTGGGGCCAACGTCCTGACTTTC. It codes for CATGTSGRTRSGANVLTF.

The chain uses TRBV15 and TRBJ1-6, with 9 bases aligning to TRBD1. This CDR3 region has 15 residues. Germline V lookup: CDR1 LNHNV, CDR2 YYDKDF (reference sequence). V lost 3 bases to trimming and J lost 9 bases; unmatched junction nucleotides: 6. In nucleotides, the CDR3 is TGTGCCACCAGCAGGGCCGGGACAGGGTCTTCACCCCTCCACTTT. Protein product: CATSRAGTGSSPLHF.

V is TRBV7-2 and J is TRBJ2-7, with a possible D match to TRBD2 (6 bases). The CDR3 extends over 15 amino acids. Germline V lookup: CDR1 SGHTA, CDR2 FQGNSA. V lost 4 bases and J lost 1, with 14 bases in between. CDR3 region: CASSSTLARSYEQYF. For the CDR3, the DNA is TGTGCCAGCAGCTCGACCCTAGCGAGGTCCTACGAGCAGTACTTC.